This entry lists 21 T cell receptor beta chains sequenced from one sample in a study of siplizumab effects on memory and regulatory T cells. This table comes from immunoSEQ multiplex PCR, and its TCRdb copy is limited to in-frame clones, with some not included. This sample has some 75,000 clones, with 93% found just once. The material sequenced was CD8+ T cells sorted from blood. These receptors were obtained from a human donor in good health.

The genes are TRBV4-3 and TRBJ2-7; D gene uncertain. The ends were cut back, 0 bases at V and 6 bases at J, with 9 bases in the middle. The CDR3 totals 13 residues. Per germline, CDR1 LGHNA and CDR2 YSLEER. The CDR3 reads CASSQDPLGEQYF. For the CDR3, the DNA is TGCGCCAGCAGCCAAGATCCGCTAGGCGAGCAGTACTTC.

The J gene is TRBJ2-7, the V gene TRBV4-3; D call uncertain. The CDR3 runs 15 residues. Looked up from germline, CDR1 is LGHNA and CDR2 is YSLEER. Deletions cut 0 bases from V and 4 bases from J, with 13 bases between. The CDR3 reads CASSQDLEKLYEQYF. CDR3 DNA sequence: TGCGCCAGCAGCCAAGATCTAGAAAAGCTTTACGAGCAGTACTTC.

This clone appeared a single time. The chain uses TRBV28 and TRBJ1-1; no reliable D call. Germline V gene sequence: CDR1 MDHEN, CDR2 SYDVKM. Trimming took off 4 bases at V and 0 bases at J, with 6 bases between the two ends. This CDR3 is built from 13 residues. In nucleotides, the CDR3 is TGTGCCAGCAGTTCTGTAGTGAACACTGAAGCTTTCTTT. It yields the protein CASSSVVNTEAFF.

The chain employs TRBV5-6 and TRBJ1-5; 8 nucleotides agree with TRBD1. Unmatched junction bases numbered 4, after V lost 3 bases and J lost 5 bases. This CDR3 region has 14 residues. Per germline, CDR1 SGHDT and CDR2 YYEEEE. The CDR3 region has the DNA TGTGCCAGCAGCTATGGACAGGGTTATCAGCCCCAGCATTTT. Protein sequence: CASSYGQGYQPQHF.

The chain links TRBV13 to TRBJ2-7; D gene unclear. V was cut by 4 bases and J by 1 base, with 11 bases left in between. There are 14 residues in the CDR3. Germline V gene data show CDR1 as PRHDT and CDR2 as FYEKMQ (reference sequence). The CDR3 nucleotides read TGTGCCAGCAGCTCAAGACGGATATCCTACGAGCAGTACTTC. Protein sequence: CASSSRRISYEQYF.

The J gene is TRBJ2-3, the V gene TRBV19; D gene unclear. This CDR3 contains 17 residues. Trimming removed 1 base from V and 2 bases from J, with 16 bases in between. Germline V lookup: CDR1 LNHDA, CDR2 SQIVND (reference sequence). As DNA, the CDR3 is TGTGCCAGTAGTATAGGGCCAGAGGACCTTTCCACAGATACGCAGTATTTT. Encoded protein: CASSIGPEDLSTDTQYF.

The chain employs TRBV5-6 and TRBJ2-7, with D unclear. The CDR3 contains 14 residues. The germline V gene has CDR1 SGHDT and CDR2 YYEEEE. V lost 0 bases and J lost 0, with 7 bases in between. This CDR3 reads CASSLGESSYEQYF. In DNA form, the CDR3 reads TGTGCCAGCAGCTTGGGAGAAAGCTCCTACGAGCAGTACTTC.

The V gene is TRBV7-2, the J gene TRBJ2-2; D uncertain. Per the germline V gene, CDR1 is SGHTA and CDR2 is FQGNSA. Trimming took 5 bases from V and 7 from J, leaving 14 bases between them. The length of the CDR3 is 14 residues. This chain's CDR3 is CASSPYTSSGELFF. DNA of the CDR3: TGTGCCAGCAGCCCATATACGTCAAGCGGGGAGCTGTTTTTT.

The chain couples TRBV9 to TRBJ1-6, with D possibly matching TRBD1 (6 bases). CDR1 is SGDLS, CDR2 YYNGEE, per germline. This CDR3 is 15 amino acids long. The V and J ends lost 2 bases and 7 bases respectively, with 13 bases between them. The CDR3 DNA is TGTGCCAGCAGCGTCGAGGGGGGAATGAATTCACCCCTCCACTTT. Translation: CASSVEGGMNSPLHF.

The V and J genes are TRBV18 and TRBJ2-1; TRBD1 aligns across 9 bases. The trim removed 6 bases at V and 4 bases at J, leaving 7 bases unmatched. CDR3 length: 15 amino acids. Germline V gene lookup returns CDR1 KGHSH and CDR2 LQKENI. The CDR3 reads CASSQTGGTYNEQFF. The CDR3 DNA reads as TGTGCCAGCTCTCAGACAGGGGGGACTTACAATGAGCAGTTCTTC.

A single count supports this clone. The rearrangement joins TRBV28 to TRBJ1-5, with D perhaps matching TRBD1 (6 bases). Trimming left V 5 bases short and J 9 bases short, with 14 bases between. The CDR3 runs to 13 residues. CDR1 is MDHEN, CDR2 SYDVKM, per germline. As DNA, the CDR3 is TGTGCCAGCAGTCTACAGGACAGTCGGCCCCAGCATTTT. This codes for CASSLQDSRPQHF.

J is TRBJ2-5 and V is TRBV7-9; a possible D gene is TRBD1 (5 bases). The J call could be wrong; TRBJ2-7 is a better fit for the DNA end. The CDR3 runs 14 residues. CDR1 and CDR2 from the germline V gene are SEHNR and FQNEAQ (reference sequence). The CDR3 loop is CASSQGASSYEQYF. CDR3 DNA sequence: TGTGCCAGCAGCCAAGGGGCATCCTCCTACGAGCAGTACTTC.

The gene calls are TRBV4-3 and TRBJ2-1; TRBD2 matches 9 bases. The junction had 11 bases not matched to a gene; V was cut back by 0 bases and J by 5 bases. The germline V gene has CDR1 LGHNA and CDR2 YSLEER. This CDR3 has 18 residues. CDR3 in DNA: TGCGCCAGCAGCCAAGAAATAATAGGCGGGGGGGGCCACAATGAGCAGTTCTTC. Translating gives CASSQEIIGGGGHNEQFF.

V and J are TRBV6-5 and TRBJ1-6; D is unresolved. Germline V CDR1 and CDR2: MNHEY, SVGAGI. V was trimmed by 2 bases and J by 0 bases, leaving 8 bases between them. This CDR3 has 16 residues. The CDR3 here is CASSYIPSSYNSPLHF. The CDR3 DNA is TGTGCCAGCAGTTACATCCCGAGCTCCTATAATTCACCCCTCCACTTT.

The chain recombines TRBV4-1 with TRBJ2-5, with a weak D call TRBD2 (6 bases). Deletions cut 5 bases from V and 2 bases from J, with 12 bases between. CDR1 and CDR2 from the germline V gene are MGHRA and YSYEKL. The CDR3 sequence is 14 residues long. CDR3: CASSVRDFQETQYF. DNA for the CDR3: TGCGCCAGCAGCGTCCGGGACTTTCAAGAGACCCAGTACTTC.

The chain couples TRBV13 to TRBJ1-2; no firm D call. The germline gives CDR1 PRHDT, CDR2 FYEKMQ (reference sequence). The germline V and J ends were trimmed by 5 bases and 1 base, with 11 bases remaining between them. CDR3 size: 14 residues. As DNA, the CDR3 is TGTGCCAGCAGCCTAAGAGGATTTAACTATGGCTACACCTTC. It translates to CASSLRGFNYGYTF.

This sequence joins TRBV14 and TRBJ2-5; the D call may be TRBD1 or TRBD2 (5 bases each). Germline CDR1 reads SGHDN; CDR2 reads FVKESK. CDR3 length equals 16 residues. Trimming shortened V by 4 bases and J by 0 bases, and 15 bases separated the two germline ends. The CDR3 DNA reads as TGTGCCAGCAGCCCCCAGTGGGGACCTGACCAAGAGACCCAGTACTTC. Protein: CASSPQWGPDQETQYF.

The chain couples TRBV19 to TRBJ1-5; D might be TRBD1 (5 bases). This CDR3 has 14 amino acids. CDR1 and CDR2 from the germline V gene are LNHDA and SQIVND (reference sequence). V lost 7 bases and J 2 bases, leaving 12 bases between the germline ends. DNA for the CDR3: TGTGCCAGTACTGAGGGGTTGGGCAATCAGCCCCAGCATTTT. Translating it yields CASTEGLGNQPQHF.

CDR3 DNA sequence: TGTGCCAGCAGTTACTCGATAGGGTGGGGCTACACCTTC. It specifies CASSYSIGWGYTF. This sequence joins TRBV6-5 and TRBJ1-2; D unresolved. Trimming cost V 0 bases and J 8 bases, with 10 bases left between them. Germline CDR1 MNHEY, CDR2 SVGAGI. The CDR3 has 13 amino acids.

On this clone itself: It is unclear where the CDR3 begins or ends on the DNA, so no DNA is shown, and the CDR3 is as TCRdb lists it. The J gene is TRBJ1-1, the V gene TRBV19; the table's D call, TRBD1, has no DNA check behind it. Germline values: CDR1 LNHDA, CDR2 SQIVND (reference sequence). The CDR3 totals 15 residues, both ends included. The chain's CDR3 is CASSISGQGNTEAFF.

This sequence joins TRBV7-9 and TRBJ1-1; D unresolved. V lost 1 base and J lost 4, with 7 bases in between. Germline-derived CDR1 and CDR2 are SEHNR and FQNEAQ (reference sequence). This CDR3 comprises 13 residues. CDR3 DNA: TGTGCCAGCAGCTTAGGGGGTTTCACTGAAGCTTTCTTT. Translating gives CASSLGGFTEAFF.